These 16 T cell receptor beta chains came from one sample sequenced in a study of blood T cells in healthy people across ages. Using a J-beta primer mix together with a sample-barcoded 5' primer, a second PCR was run for about 6 to 12 cycles. TCRdb re-called the 5' RACE reads through MiXCR, storing one row per CDR3 protein. Here the sample spans 1,800,000 or so distinct CDR3 sequences, around 42% being singletons. The sample comprised blood. Receptor source: a human donor in good health.

The genes are TRBV20-1 and TRBJ1-6; D uncertain. Germline V gene sequence: CDR1 DFQATT, CDR2 SNEGSKA (reference sequence). With 3 bases removed from V and 8 bases from J, the gap between germline ends came to 11 bases. This CDR3 contains 13 residues. CDR3 protein: CSASKGWDSPLHF. The CDR3 region has the DNA TGCAGTGCTAGTAAAGGGTGGGATTCACCCCTCCACTTT.

The chain carries TRBV4-3 and TRBJ1-6; D ambiguous. This CDR3 spans 13 amino acids. Germline CDR1 is LGHNA and CDR2 is YSLEER. The V gene lost 2 bases and the J gene lost 7 bases, with 6 bases spanning the gap. The CDR3 protein is CASSQFTNSPLHF. CDR3 in DNA: TGCGCCAGCAGCCAATTCACAAATTCACCCCTCCACTTT.

As to this clonotype: Its ends do not fully match the called genes, so a read error is possible. This chain connects TRBV7-2 to TRBJ2-1; 14 bases are a match to TRBD2. The CDR3 runs 14 residues. Germline CDR1 and CDR2: SGHTA and FQGNSA. The CDR3 region is CDSSWGLAGVEQFF. The CDR3 nucleotides read TGTGACAGCAGCTGGGGACTAGCGGGGGTAGAGCAGTTCTTC.

The chain uses TRBV7-2 and TRBJ2-5; the D gene could be TRBD1 or TRBD2 (6 bases each). V was clipped by 2 bases and J by 13 bases, with 17 bases between them. The CDR3 is 13 residues long. Looked up from germline, CDR1 is SGHTA and CDR2 is FQGNSA. The CDR3 bases are TGTGCCAGCAGCTTAACGCTTGTGGGGGGCCTGTACTTC. Amino acid sequence: CASSLTLVGGLYF.

This clonotype was seen only a few times. This chain links TRBV7-6 with TRBJ2-7; D unresolved. Germline V gene data show CDR1 as SGHVS and CDR2 as FNYEAQ. The CDR3 runs to 13 residues. V lost 1 base, J lost 7 bases, and 11 bases lay in between. CDR3 sequence: CASSLVPAGEQYF. The CDR3 DNA reads TGTGCCAGCAGCTTAGTGCCAGCTGGGGAGCAGTACTTC.

The chain employs TRBV20-1 and TRBJ2-1; TRBD1 or TRBD2 may be the D gene (6 bases each). The germline V gene has CDR1 DFQATT and CDR2 SNEGSKA (reference sequence). CDR3 size: 14 residues. V was shortened by 5 bases and J by 8 bases, with 19 bases between the two germline ends. In nucleotides, the CDR3 is TGCAGTGCTGAGAGGAGGGGGGTTGGGGATGAGCAGTTCTTC. This gives the protein CSAERRGVGDEQFF.

In DNA form, the CDR3 reads TGTGCCAGTGGGGACGGAGCTAACTATGGCTACACCTTC. It is translated as CASGDGANYGYTF. The chain links TRBV12-3 or TRBV12-4 to TRBJ1-2, with a possible D match to TRBD1 (5 bases). The CDR3 has 13 residues. V was cut by 9 bases and J by 0 bases, with 11 bases left in between.

V is TRBV20-1 and J is TRBJ2-1; 10 nucleotides align to TRBD2. The CDR3 has 16 residues. CDR1 is DFQATT, CDR2 SNEGSKA, per germline (reference sequence). V dropped 3 bases and J dropped 4; count of bases not matched to a gene: 9. For the CDR3, the DNA is TGCAGTGCTAGGAGGCGTAGCGGGGGGCAGTACAATGAGCAGTTCTTC. This codes for CSARRRSGGQYNEQFF.

The rearrangement links TRBV4-1 to TRBJ1-1; D is possibly TRBD1 (5 bases). The CDR3 runs 15 residues. Germline CDR1 reads MGHRA; CDR2 reads YSYEKL. V was cut by 1 base and J by 4 bases, with 13 bases left in between. CDR3 in DNA: TGCGCCAGCAGCCAAGGGGCGGGACGTAGCACTGAAGCTTTCTTT. It specifies CASSQGAGRSTEAFF.

This clonotype was recorded a few times. The chain couples TRBV29-1 to TRBJ2-4, with D perhaps matching TRBD1 (5 bases). The CDR3 is 13 residues long. The V gene's germline CDR1 is SQVTM and CDR2 ANQGSEA. Trimming took 8 bases from V and 13 from J, leaving 24 bases between them. The CDR3 coding sequence is TGCAGCATCAGGGATTGGTCGTTCAATGAGCAGTACTTC. It translates to CSIRDWSFNEQYF.

V gene TRBV4-1 combines with J gene TRBJ1-6, with 7 bases identical to TRBD1. V lost 2 bases and J lost 2; bases outside the gene matches: 0. Germline V gene sequence: CDR1 MGHRA, CDR2 YSYEKL. CDR3 length: 15 residues. The CDR3 DNA reads as TGCGCCAGCAGCCAAAGGGGGCCCTATAATTCACCCCTCCACTTT. Protein sequence: CASSQRGPYNSPLHF.

The CDR3 is CASSPSWDSGTNYGYTF. The CDR3 DNA reads as TGTGCCAGTAGTCCCTCCTGGGACAGTGGGACCAACTATGGCTACACCTTC. V gene TRBV19 combines with J gene TRBJ1-2; 7 nucleotides agree with TRBD1. This CDR3 spans 17 amino acids. Germline V gene sequence: CDR1 LNHDA, CDR2 SQIVND (reference sequence). V shed 5 bases and J 2 bases; nucleotides not matched to a gene: 14.

This clonotype was observed a handful of times. For the CDR3, the DNA is TGCGCCAGCAGCCAAGCTTGGGGGGCGAATACGCAGTATTTT. As protein: CASSQAWGANTQYF. The chain links TRBV4-1 to TRBJ2-3; the D gene could be TRBD1 or TRBD2 (6 bases each). CDR1 and CDR2 from the germline V gene are MGHRA and YSYEKL. The V end lost 1 base, the J end lost 7 bases, and 12 bases lay between the germline ends. CDR3 length: 14 amino acids.

This clonotype was recorded a few times. The rearrangement uses TRBV7-9 and TRBJ2-7; the D is unclear. From germline, CDR1 is SEHNR and CDR2 FQNEAQ (reference sequence). This CDR3 comprises 13 residues. Trimming took off 6 bases at V and 0 bases at J, with 9 bases between the two ends. CDR3 in DNA: TGTGCCAGCAGACTTGCCCCCTCCTACGAGCAGTACTTC. Translation gives CASRLAPSYEQYF.

J is TRBJ2-3 and V is TRBV12-3 or TRBV12-4; no clear D gene. The CDR3 totals 12 residues. V was cut by 6 bases and J by 11 bases, with 15 bases left in between. CDR3 residues: CASRRRGVMQYF. In DNA, the CDR3 is TGTGCCAGCAGACGGAGAGGAGTTATGCAGTATTTT.

This clonotype has just a few counts. V usage is TRBV6-5 and J usage is TRBJ1-1, with 7 positions matching TRBD1. The CDR3 contains 13 residues. The junction had 5 bases not matched to a gene; V was cut back by 0 bases and J by 10 bases. Germline values: CDR1 MNHEY, CDR2 SVGAGI. Here the CDR3 DNA reads TGTGCCAGCAGTTACTCGCCAGACAGGGCAGCTTTCTTT. This gives the protein CASSYSPDRAAFF.